Each of the 5 T cell receptor beta chains below was sequenced from the same sample in a study of breast tumors, draining lymph nodes, adjacent tissues. Axillary draining lymph nodes of breast cancer patients supplied the node samples. TCRdb independently ran MiXCR on the multiplex PCR reads; one entry per CDR3 protein. Counted here are hundreds of thousands of distinct CDR3 sequences, roughly 30% occurring once; the ten biggest clones make up 1.1% to 1.5%. The sequencing sample was made of axillary lymph node tissue. The origin of the receptors is a female donor with breast cancer. Some clones in this sample may be carry-over from other donors' samples.

Regarding this clonotype: The CDR3 does not close with the conserved phenylalanine or tryptophan, likely indicating a read error. This chain connects TRBV20-1 to TRBJ2-5; maybe TRBD1 (6 bases). The CDR3 is 15 amino acids. The germline V gene encodes CDR1 DFQATT and CDR2 SNEGSKA (reference sequence). CDR3 residues: CSASRPQGSQGTQYL. Here the CDR3 DNA reads TGCAGTGCTAGCCGACCACAGGGTAGCCAAGGGACCCAGTACCTC.

There are many counts of this clonotype. V and J are TRBV18 and TRBJ2-1, with 8 positions matching TRBD2. After removal of 4 bases from V and 6 bases from J, the junction contained 5 bases not matched to a gene. CDR3 length: 14 amino acids. CDR1 is KGHSH and CDR2 is LQKENI in the germline V gene. CDR3 amino acids: CASSRETSANEQFF. The CDR3 coding sequence is TGTGCCAGCTCACGGGAGACTAGCGCCAATGAGCAGTTCTTC.

Ten or more counts support this clonotype. The chain employs TRBV28 and TRBJ2-7; D gene unclear. This CDR3 is built from 12 residues. Trimming took off 8 bases at V and 1 base at J, with 9 bases between the two ends. CDR1 is MDHEN, CDR2 SYDVKM, per germline. The CDR3 protein is CASSPPSYEQYF. DNA for the CDR3: TGTGCCAGCTCACCACCTTCCTACGAGCAGTACTTC.

This clonotype showed up many times. V usage is TRBV2 and J usage is TRBJ2-1; D is ambiguous. Germline loops: CDR1 SNHLY, CDR2 FYNNEI. Trimming pared 7 bases from V and 7 bases from J, leaving 14 bases between. CDR3 length: 13 residues. The CDR3 bases are TGTGCCAGCATCAGGACGAGCGAGAATGAGCAGTTCTTC. It codes for CASIRTSENEQFF.

This clonotype was picked up many times. CDR3 DNA: TGTGCCACCAGCAACCGACAGGGGCCGTACTCCTACGAGCAGTACTTC. This gives the protein CATSNRQGPYSYEQYF. This chain links TRBV15 with TRBJ2-7; 8 bases agree with TRBD1. V lost 4 bases to trimming and J lost 0 bases; unmatched junction nucleotides: 8. This CDR3 is 16 amino acids long. The germline V gene encodes CDR1 LNHNV and CDR2 YYDKDF (reference sequence).